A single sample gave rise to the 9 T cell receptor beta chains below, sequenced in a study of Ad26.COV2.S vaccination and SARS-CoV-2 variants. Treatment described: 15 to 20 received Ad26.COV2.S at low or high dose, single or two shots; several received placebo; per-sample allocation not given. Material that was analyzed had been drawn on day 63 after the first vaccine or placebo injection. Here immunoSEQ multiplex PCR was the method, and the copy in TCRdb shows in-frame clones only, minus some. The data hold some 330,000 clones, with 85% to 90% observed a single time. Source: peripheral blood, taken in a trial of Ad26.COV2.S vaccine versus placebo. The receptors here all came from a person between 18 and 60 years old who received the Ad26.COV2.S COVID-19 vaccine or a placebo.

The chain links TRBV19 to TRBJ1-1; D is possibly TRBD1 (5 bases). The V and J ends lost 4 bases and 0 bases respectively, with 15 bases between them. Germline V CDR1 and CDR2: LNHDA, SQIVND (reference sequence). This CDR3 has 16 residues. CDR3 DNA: TGTGCCAGTAGTAGGGGGGGGTCTTCTATGAACACTGAAGCTTTCTTT. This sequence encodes CASSRGGSSMNTEAFF.

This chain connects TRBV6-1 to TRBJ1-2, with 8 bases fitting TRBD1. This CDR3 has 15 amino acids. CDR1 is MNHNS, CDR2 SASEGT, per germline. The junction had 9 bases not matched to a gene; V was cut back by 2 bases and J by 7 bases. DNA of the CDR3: TGTGCCAGCAGTGAACGGGGACAGGATCCCACTGGCTACACCTTC. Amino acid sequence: CASSERGQDPTGYTF.

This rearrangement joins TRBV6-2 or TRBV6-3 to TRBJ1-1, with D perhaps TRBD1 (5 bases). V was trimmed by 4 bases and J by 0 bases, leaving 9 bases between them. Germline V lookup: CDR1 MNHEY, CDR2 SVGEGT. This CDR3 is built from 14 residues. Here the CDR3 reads CASSWGPMNTEAFF. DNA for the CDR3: TGTGCCAGCAGTTGGGGCCCTATGAACACTGAAGCTTTCTTT.

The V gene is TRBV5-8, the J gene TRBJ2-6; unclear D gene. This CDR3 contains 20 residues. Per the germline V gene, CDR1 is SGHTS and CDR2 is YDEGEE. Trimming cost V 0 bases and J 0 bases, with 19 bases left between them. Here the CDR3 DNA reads TGTGCCAGCAGCTTGGTGATTCGCCACCTACAATACTCTGGGGCCAACGTCCTGACTTTC. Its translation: CASSLVIRHLQYSGANVLTF. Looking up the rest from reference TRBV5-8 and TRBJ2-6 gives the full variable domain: EAGVTQSPTHLIKTRGQQATLRCSPISGHTSVYWYQQALGLGLQFLLWYDEGEERNRGNFPPRFSGRQFPNYSSELNVNALELEDSALYLCASSLVIRHLQYSGANVLTFGAGSRLTVL.

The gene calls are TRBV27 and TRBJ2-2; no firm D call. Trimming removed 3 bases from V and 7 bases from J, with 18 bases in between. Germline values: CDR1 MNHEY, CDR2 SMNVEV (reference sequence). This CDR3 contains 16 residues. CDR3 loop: CASSFAEPVGYGELFF. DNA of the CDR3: TGTGCCAGCAGTTTCGCAGAACCGGTCGGGTACGGGGAGCTGTTTTTT.

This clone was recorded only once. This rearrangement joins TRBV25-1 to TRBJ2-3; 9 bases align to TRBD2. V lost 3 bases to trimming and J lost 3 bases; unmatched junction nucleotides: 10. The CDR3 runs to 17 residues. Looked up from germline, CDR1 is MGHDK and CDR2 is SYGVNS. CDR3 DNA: TGTGCCAGCAGTGAGGTCGGCCTAGCGGGGCTAACAGATACGCAGTATTTT. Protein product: CASSEVGLAGLTDTQYF.

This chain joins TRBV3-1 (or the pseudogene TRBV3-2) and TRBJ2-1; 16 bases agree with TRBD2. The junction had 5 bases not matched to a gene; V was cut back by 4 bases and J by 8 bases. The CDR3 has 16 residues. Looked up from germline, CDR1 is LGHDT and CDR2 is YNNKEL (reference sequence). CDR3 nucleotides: TGTGCCAGCAGCCTTGGGGGACTAGCGGGAGGGCATGAGCAGTTCTTC. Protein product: CASSLGGLAGGHEQFF.

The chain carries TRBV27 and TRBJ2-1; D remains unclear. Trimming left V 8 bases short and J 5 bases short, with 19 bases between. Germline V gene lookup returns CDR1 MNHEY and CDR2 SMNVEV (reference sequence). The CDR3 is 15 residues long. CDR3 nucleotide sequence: TGTGCCAGCGGCCTTCCTCAAGACAAAAACAATGAGCAGTTCTTC. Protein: CASGLPQDKNNEQFF.

CDR3 nucleotides: TGTGCCAGCAGGCCTACAGGGGGCGGCAATCAGCCCCAGCATTTT. It specifies CASRPTGGGNQPQHF. The chain has TRBV6-5 and TRBJ1-5; 9 nucleotides align to TRBD1. V lost 6 bases, J lost 2 bases, and 5 bases stayed unmatched. The CDR3 totals 15 residues. Germline CDR1 and CDR2: MNHEY and SVGAGI.